This TCR beta chain was identified in a study of T cell repertoires in cytomegalovirus infection. Study context: CMV epitopes that were recently identified and HLA-C-restricted were used alongside well-studied HLA-B-restricted ones. An indication of both CMV infection and matching HLA type came from public TCR beta signatures.

TCRdb analysed the reads with MiXCR anew, one entry per CDR3 protein. This sample has about 220,000 distinct CDR3 sequences, with around two fifths found just once. CDR3 length equals 12 residues. CDR1 and CDR2 (germline): MDHEN, SYDVKM. V was clipped by 2 bases and J by 5 bases, with 4 bases between them. Turning to this clonotype: The antigen remains unidentified.

The sample consisted of CD8+ T cells from cultured PBMCs, taken from culture after CMV antigen stimulation. V is TRBV28 and J is TRBJ1-5; the D is unclear. This clonotype was obtained from a human donor in good health (CMV status not recorded). Some clones in this sample may be carry-over from other donors' samples. CDR3 DNA: TGTGCCAGCAGTTTAAATTATCAGCCCCAGCATTTT. Its protein is CASSLNYQPQHF. The full variable domain, in which reference TRBV28 and TRBJ1-5 provide the parts outside the CDR3, is DVKVTQSSRYLVKRTGEKVFLECVQDMDHENMFWYRQDPGLGLRLIYFSYDVKMKEKGDIPEGYSVSREKKERFSLILESASTNQTSMYLCASSLNYQPQHFGDGTRLSIL.